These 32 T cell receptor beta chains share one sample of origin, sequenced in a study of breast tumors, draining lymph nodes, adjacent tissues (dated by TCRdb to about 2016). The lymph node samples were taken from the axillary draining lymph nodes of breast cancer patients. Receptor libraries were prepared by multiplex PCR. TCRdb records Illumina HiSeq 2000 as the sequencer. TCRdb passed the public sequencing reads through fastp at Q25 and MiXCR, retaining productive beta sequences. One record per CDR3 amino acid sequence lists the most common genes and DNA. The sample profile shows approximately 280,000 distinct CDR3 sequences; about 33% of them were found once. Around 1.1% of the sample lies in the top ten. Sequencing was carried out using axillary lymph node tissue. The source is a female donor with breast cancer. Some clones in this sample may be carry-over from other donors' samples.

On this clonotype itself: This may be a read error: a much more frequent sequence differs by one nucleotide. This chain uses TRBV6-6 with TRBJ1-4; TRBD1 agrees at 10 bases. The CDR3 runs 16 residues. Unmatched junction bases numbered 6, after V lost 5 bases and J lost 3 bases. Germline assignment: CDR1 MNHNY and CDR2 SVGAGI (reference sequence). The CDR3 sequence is CASSHDRGRPNEKLFF. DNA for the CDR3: TGTGCCAGCAGTCACGACAGGGGGCGTCCTAATGAAAAACTGTTTTTT.

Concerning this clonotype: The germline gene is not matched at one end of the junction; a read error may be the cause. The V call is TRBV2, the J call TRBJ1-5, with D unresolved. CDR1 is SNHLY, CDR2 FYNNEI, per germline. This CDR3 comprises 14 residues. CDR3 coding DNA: TGTGCCCGCAGTGCGGTAAGGAGGAATCAGCCCCAGCATTTT. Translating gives CARSAVRRNQPQHF.

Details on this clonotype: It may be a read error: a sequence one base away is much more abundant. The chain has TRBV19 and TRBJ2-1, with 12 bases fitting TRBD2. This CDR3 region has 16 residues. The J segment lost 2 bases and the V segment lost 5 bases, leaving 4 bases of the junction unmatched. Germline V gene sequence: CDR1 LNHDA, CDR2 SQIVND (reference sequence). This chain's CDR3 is CASSPTSGSAYNEQFF. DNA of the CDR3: TGTGCCAGTAGTCCGACTAGCGGGAGTGCCTACAATGAGCAGTTCTTC.

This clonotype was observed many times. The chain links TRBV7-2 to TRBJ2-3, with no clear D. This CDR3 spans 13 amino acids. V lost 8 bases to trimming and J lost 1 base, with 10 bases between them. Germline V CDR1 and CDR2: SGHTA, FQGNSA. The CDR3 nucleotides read TGTGCCAGCTCCAGCGAAGGCACAGATACGCAGTATTTT. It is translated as CASSSEGTDTQYF.

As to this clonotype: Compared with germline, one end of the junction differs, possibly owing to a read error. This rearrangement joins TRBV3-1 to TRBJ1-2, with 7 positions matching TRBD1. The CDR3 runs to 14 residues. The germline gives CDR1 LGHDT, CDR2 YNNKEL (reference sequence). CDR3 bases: TGTGCCAGCAGCCTTAGACAGGGAGGATATGACTACACCTTC. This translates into CASSLRQGGYDYTF. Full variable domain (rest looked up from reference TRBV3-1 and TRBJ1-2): DTAVSQTPKYLVTQMGNDKSIKCEQNLGHDTMYWYKQDSKKFLKIMFSYNNKELIINETVPNRFSPKSPDKAHLNLHINSLELGDSAVYFCASSLRQGGYDYTFGSGTRLTVV.

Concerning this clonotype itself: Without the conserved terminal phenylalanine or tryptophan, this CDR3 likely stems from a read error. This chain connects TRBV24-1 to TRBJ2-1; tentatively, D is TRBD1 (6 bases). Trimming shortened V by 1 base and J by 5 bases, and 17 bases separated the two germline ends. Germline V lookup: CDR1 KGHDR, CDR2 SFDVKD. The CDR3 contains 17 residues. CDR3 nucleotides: TGTGCCACCAGTGATTTAAGGCTACAGGGAAGGGACAATGAGCAGTTCCTC. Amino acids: CATSDLRLQGRDNEQFL.

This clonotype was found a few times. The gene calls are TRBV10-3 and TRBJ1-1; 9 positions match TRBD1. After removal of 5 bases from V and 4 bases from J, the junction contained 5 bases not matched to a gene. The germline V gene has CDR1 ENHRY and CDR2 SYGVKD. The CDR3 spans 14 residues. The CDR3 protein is CAISRQGQGTEAFF. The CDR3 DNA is TGTGCCATCAGTAGACAGGGACAGGGCACTGAAGCTTTCTTT.

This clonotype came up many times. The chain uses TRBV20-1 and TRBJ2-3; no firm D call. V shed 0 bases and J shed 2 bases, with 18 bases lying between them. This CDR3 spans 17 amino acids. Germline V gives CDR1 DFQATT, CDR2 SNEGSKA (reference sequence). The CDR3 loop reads CSAREGRAAPITDTQYF. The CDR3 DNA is TGCAGTGCTAGAGAGGGTCGGGCCGCTCCCATCACAGATACGCAGTATTTT.

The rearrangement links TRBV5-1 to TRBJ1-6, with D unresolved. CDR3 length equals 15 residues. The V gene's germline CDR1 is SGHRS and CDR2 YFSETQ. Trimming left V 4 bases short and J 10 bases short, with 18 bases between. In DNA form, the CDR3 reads TGCGCCAGCAGCCCACCCTCACAGTCCGTCTCACCCCTCCACTTT. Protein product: CASSPPSQSVSPLHF.

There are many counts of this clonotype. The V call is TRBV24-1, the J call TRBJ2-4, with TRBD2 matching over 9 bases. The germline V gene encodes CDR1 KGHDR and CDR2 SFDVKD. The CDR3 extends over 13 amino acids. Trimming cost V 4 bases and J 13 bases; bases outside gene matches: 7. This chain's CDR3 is CATSERTSALQYF. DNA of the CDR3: TGTGCCACCAGTGAAAGGACTAGCGCACTACAGTACTTC.

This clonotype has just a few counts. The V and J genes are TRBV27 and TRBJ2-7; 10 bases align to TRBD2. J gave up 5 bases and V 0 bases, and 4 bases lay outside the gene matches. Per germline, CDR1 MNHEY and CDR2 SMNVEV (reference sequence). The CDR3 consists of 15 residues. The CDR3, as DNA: TGTGCCAGCAGTTTATCCCCGGGACTAGCGAACGAGCAGTACTTC. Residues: CASSLSPGLANEQYF.

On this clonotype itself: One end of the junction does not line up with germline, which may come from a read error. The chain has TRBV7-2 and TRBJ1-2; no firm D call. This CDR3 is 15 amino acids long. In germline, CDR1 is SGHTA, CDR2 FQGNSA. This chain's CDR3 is CASSPVGRMNYGYPF. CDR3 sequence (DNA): TGTGCCAGCAGCCCGGTGGGCAGGATGAACTATGGCTACCCCTTC.

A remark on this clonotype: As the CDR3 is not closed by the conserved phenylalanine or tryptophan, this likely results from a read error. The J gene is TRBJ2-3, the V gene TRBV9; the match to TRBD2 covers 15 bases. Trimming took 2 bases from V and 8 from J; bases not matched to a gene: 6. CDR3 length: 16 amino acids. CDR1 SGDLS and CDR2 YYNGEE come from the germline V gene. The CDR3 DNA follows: TGTGCCAGCAGCGTCGCGGGACTAGCGGGAGGACTTACGCAGTATTTG. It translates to CASSVAGLAGGLTQYL.

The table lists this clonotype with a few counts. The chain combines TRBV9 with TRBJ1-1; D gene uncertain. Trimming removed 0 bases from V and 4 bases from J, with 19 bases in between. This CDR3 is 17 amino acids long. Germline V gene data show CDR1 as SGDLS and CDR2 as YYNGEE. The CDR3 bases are TGTGCCAGCAGCGTAGATGGGAGCTTTTCGGTTATCACTGAAGCTTTCTTT. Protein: CASSVDGSFSVITEAFF. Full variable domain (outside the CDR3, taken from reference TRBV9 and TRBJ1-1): DSGVTQTPKHLITATGQRVTLRCSPRSGDLSVYWYQQSLDQGLQFLIQYYNGEERAKGNILERFSAQQFPDLHSELNLSSLELGDSALYFCASSVDGSFSVITEAFFGQGTRLTVV.

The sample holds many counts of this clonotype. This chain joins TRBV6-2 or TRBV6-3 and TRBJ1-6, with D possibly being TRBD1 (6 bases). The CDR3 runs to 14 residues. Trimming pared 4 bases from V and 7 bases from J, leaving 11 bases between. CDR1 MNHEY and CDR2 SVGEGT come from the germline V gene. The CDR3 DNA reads TGTGCCAGCAGTTCCACTACAGGGAATTCACCCCTCCACTTT. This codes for CASSSTTGNSPLHF.

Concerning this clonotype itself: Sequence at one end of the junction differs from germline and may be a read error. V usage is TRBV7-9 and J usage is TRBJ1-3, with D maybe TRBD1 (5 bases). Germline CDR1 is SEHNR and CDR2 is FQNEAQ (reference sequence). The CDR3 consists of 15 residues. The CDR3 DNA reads TGTGCCAGCAGCTTAGAGGGGAACTCTGGAAGCACCATACATTTT. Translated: CASSLEGNSGSTIHF.

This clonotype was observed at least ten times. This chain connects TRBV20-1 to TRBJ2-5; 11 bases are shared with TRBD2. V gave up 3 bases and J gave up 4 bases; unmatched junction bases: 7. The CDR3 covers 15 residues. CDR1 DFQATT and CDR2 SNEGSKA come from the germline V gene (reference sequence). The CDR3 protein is CSASPPTSGRETQYF. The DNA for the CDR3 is TGCAGTGCTAGCCCCCCTACTAGCGGGAGAGAGACCCAGTACTTC.

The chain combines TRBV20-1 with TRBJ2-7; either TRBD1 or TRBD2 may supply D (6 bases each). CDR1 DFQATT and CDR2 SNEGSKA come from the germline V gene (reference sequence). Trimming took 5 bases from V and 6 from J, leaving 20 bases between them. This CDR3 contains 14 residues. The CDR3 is CSAPRGRGDSEQYF. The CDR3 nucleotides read TGCAGTGCTCCTAGGGGTAGGGGGGACTCCGAGCAGTACTTC.

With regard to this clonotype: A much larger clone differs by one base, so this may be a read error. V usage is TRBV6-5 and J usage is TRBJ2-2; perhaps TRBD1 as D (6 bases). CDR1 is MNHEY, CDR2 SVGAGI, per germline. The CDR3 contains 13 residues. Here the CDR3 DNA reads TGTGCCAGCAGGTACAGGGTTACCGAGGAGCTGTTTTTT. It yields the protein CASRYRVTEELFF.

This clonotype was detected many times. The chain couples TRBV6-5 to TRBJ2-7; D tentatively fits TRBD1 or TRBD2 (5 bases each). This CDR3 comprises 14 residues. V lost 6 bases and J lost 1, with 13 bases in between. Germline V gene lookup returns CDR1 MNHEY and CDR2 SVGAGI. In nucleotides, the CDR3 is TGTGCCAGCAGCCTGAACGGGGCATCCTACGAGCAGTACTTC. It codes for CASSLNGASYEQYF.

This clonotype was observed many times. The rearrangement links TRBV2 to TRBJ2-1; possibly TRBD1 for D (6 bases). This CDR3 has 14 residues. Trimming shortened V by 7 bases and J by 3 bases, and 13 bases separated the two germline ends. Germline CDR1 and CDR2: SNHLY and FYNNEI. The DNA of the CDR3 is TGTGCCAGCACCGAACGGGACAACTACAATGAGCAGTTCTTC. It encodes CASTERDNYNEQFF.

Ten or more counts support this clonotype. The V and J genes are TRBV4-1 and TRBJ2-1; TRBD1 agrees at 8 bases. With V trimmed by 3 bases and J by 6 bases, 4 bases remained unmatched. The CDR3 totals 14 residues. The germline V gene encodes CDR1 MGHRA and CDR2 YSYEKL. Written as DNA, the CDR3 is TGCGCCAGCAGCCACCTAGGACAGGGCAATGAGCAGTTCTTC. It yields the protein CASSHLGQGNEQFF.

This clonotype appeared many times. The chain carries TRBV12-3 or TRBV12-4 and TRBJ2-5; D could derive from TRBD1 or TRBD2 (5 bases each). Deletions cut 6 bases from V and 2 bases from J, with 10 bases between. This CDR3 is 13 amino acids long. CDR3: CASRGTGQETQYF. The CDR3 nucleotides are TGTGCCAGCAGGGGGACGGGACAAGAGACCCAGTACTTC.

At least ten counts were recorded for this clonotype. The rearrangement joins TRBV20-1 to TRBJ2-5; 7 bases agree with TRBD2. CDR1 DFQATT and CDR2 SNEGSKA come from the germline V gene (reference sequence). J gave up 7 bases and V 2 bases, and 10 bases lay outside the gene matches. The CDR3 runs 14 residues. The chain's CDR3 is CSARQAGVPGTQYF. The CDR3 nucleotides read TGCAGTGCTAGACAGGCGGGAGTACCAGGGACCCAGTACTTC.

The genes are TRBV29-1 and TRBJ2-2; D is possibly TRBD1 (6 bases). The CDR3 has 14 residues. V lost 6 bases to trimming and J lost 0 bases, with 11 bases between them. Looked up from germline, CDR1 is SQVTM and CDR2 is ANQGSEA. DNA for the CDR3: TGCAGCGTCCGACAGGACCCGAACACCGGGGAGCTGTTTTTT. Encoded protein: CSVRQDPNTGELFF.

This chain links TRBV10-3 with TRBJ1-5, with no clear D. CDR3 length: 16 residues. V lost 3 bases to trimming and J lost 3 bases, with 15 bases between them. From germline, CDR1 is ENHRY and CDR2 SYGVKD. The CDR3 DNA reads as TGTGCCATCAGTGACGGCATGTCGGGTTCCAATCAGCCCCAGCATTTT. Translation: CAISDGMSGSNQPQHF.

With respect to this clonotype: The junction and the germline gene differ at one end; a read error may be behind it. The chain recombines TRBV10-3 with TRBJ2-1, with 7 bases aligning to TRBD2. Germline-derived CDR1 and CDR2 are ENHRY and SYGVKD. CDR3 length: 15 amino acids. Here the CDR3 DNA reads TGTGCCAGCAGTCAAATGGCGGGAGAGGGAAATGAGCAGTTCTTC. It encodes CASSQMAGEGNEQFF.

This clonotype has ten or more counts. CDR3 in DNA: TGTGCCAGCCTGCGAGACGAGCAGTACTTC. Its translation: CASLRDEQYF. The V gene is TRBV7-3, the J gene TRBJ2-7; D is uncertain. Per germline, CDR1 SGHTA and CDR2 FQGTGA. The CDR3 runs to 10 residues. V dropped 8 bases and J dropped 5 bases, with 7 bases sitting between them.

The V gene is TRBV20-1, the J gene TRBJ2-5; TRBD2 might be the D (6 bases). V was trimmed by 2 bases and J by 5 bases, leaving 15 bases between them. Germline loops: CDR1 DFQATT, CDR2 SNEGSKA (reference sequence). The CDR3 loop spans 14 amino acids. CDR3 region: CSARIRGTGETQYF. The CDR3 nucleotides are TGCAGTGCTAGAATCCGGGGGACGGGGGAGACCCAGTACTTC.

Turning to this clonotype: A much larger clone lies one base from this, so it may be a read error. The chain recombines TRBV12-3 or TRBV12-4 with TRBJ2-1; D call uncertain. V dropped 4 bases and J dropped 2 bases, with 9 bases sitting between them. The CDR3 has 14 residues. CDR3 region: CASSCVGTYNEQFF. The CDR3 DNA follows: TGTGCCAGCAGTTGCGTGGGAACCTACAATGAGCAGTTCTTC.

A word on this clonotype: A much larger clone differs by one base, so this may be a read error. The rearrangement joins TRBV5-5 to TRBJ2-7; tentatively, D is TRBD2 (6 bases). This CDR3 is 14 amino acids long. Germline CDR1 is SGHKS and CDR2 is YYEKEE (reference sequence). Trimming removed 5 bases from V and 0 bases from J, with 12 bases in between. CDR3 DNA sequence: TGTGCCAGCAGTCGGGACTTCACCTCCTACGAGCAGTACTTC. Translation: CASSRDFTSYEQYF.

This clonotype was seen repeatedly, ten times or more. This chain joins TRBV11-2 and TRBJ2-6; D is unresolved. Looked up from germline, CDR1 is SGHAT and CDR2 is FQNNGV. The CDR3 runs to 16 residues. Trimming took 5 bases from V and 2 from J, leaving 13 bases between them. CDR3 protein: CASSPRSAAGANVLTF. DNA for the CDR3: TGTGCCAGCAGCCCCAGGTCGGCAGCTGGGGCCAACGTCCTGACTTTC.